These 14 T cell receptor beta chains were all obtained from the same sample, sequenced in a study of T cell responses to AZD1222 COVID-19 vaccine. Measured with immunoSEQ multiplex PCR; TCRdb has only the in-frame clones, and not every one. This table has 140,000 or so clones, roughly 86% appearing once. This material consisted of peripheral blood, taken 28 days after the second AZD1222 dose. These receptors all stem from an adult who received the AZD1222 COVID-19 vaccine.

This clone was seen only a few times. V and J are TRBV27 and TRBJ2-1; D is uncertain. Between the trimmed V and J ends, which lost 3 bases and 7 bases, there was a span of 10 bases. The CDR3 covers 13 residues. CDR1 MNHEY and CDR2 SMNVEV come from the germline V gene (reference sequence). The CDR3 spells CASSFGVDNEQFF. The CDR3 region has the DNA TGTGCCAGCAGTTTTGGGGTGGATAATGAGCAGTTCTTC.

This sequence joins TRBV11-2 and TRBJ1-1; D is undetermined. Trimming removed 2 bases from V and 2 bases from J, with 12 bases in between. Germline CDR1 and CDR2: SGHAT and FQNNGV. The CDR3 covers 15 residues. CDR3 in amino acids: CASSLNGAENTEAFF. CDR3 nucleotide sequence: TGTGCCAGCAGCTTAAACGGTGCAGAAAACACTGAAGCTTTCTTT.

The CDR3 protein is CASSPHGSMADTQYF. CDR3 nucleotide sequence: TGCGCCAGCAGCCCTCACGGGAGCATGGCAGATACGCAGTATTTT. The rearrangement uses TRBV4-1 and TRBJ2-3; possibly TRBD2 for D (6 bases). V lost 4 bases to trimming and J lost 4 bases, with 15 bases between them. The CDR3 spans 15 residues. The germline gives CDR1 MGHRA, CDR2 YSYEKL.

The chain couples TRBV28 to TRBJ2-1, with TRBD1 as a possible D gene (5 bases). CDR1 and CDR2 from the germline V gene are MDHEN and SYDVKM. V lost 7 bases, J lost 0 bases, and 19 bases lay in between. This CDR3 has 17 amino acids. In DNA form, the CDR3 reads TGTGCCAGCACCACGTACAGGTCGGCTTCCTCCTACAATGAGCAGTTCTTC. Protein: CASTTYRSASSYNEQFF.

The V call is TRBV19, the J call TRBJ1-2, with D possibly TRBD1 on 6 matching bases. CDR1 LNHDA and CDR2 SQIVND come from the germline V gene (reference sequence). This CDR3 is 14 amino acids long. V dropped 4 bases and J dropped 6 bases, with 15 bases sitting between them. CDR3 sequence: CASSSAQGWDGYTF. CDR3 DNA sequence: TGTGCCAGTAGTAGCGCACAGGGATGGGATGGCTACACCTTC.

This clone was found a few times. The CDR3 sequence is CASSIKAREVGQPQHF. The CDR3 DNA reads TGTGCCAGTAGTATAAAGGCCAGGGAGGTTGGTCAGCCCCAGCATTTT. The rearrangement links TRBV19 to TRBJ1-5; tentatively, D is TRBD1 (5 bases). CDR1 is LNHDA, CDR2 SQIVND, per germline (reference sequence). This CDR3 is 16 amino acids long. V lost 2 bases, J lost 6 bases, and 17 bases lay in between.

The genes are TRBV7-2 and TRBJ1-2; TRBD1 matches 8 bases. The J segment lost 10 bases and the V segment lost 6 bases, leaving 4 bases of the junction unmatched. The germline V gene encodes CDR1 SGHTA and CDR2 FQGNSA. There are 11 residues in the CDR3. This chain's CDR3 is CASSTQGDYTF. The CDR3, as DNA: TGTGCCAGCAGTACACAGGGGGACTACACCTTC.

This chain links TRBV6-4 with TRBJ2-5; TRBD1 might be the D (6 bases). CDR1 and CDR2 (germline): MRHNA, SNTAGT. This CDR3 comprises 15 residues. The V end was cut by 0 bases, the J end by 5 bases, with 13 bases between. The CDR3 loop is CASSDSIPRGETQYF. CDR3 coding DNA: TGTGCCAGCAGTGACTCGATTCCGAGGGGGGAGACCCAGTACTTC.

This chain joins TRBV6-4 and TRBJ1-2; no clear D gene. CDR1 and CDR2 (germline): MRHNA, SNTAGT. This CDR3 spans 13 amino acids. Trimming stripped 6 bases from V and 4 bases from J, with 12 bases between. CDR3 nucleotide sequence: TGTGCCAGCAGCCCCGAAGGAACCTATGGCTACACCTTC. It yields the protein CASSPEGTYGYTF.

The J gene is TRBJ1-5, the V gene TRBV19, with D possibly being TRBD1 (6 bases). The germline V gene has CDR1 LNHDA and CDR2 SQIVND (reference sequence). Trimming removed 3 bases from V and 3 bases from J, with 12 bases in between. This CDR3 comprises 15 residues. This CDR3 is CASSISGTNNQPQHF. The CDR3 DNA reads TGTGCCAGTAGTATTTCCGGGACAAACAATCAGCCCCAGCATTTT.

The chain joins TRBV10-1 to TRBJ2-7; tentative D call: TRBD2 (6 bases). Germline values: CDR1 WNHNN, CDR2 SYGVQD (reference sequence). The CDR3 runs to 13 residues. V shed 6 bases and J shed 3 bases, with 12 bases lying between them. CDR3 nucleotide sequence: TGCGCCAGCAGCGCGGGACGGATCTACGAGCAGTACTTC. Protein: CASSAGRIYEQYF.

CDR3 in amino acids: CASSDSTNYGYTF. The CDR3 DNA is TGTGCCAGCAGCGACAGTACCAACTATGGCTACACCTTC. The chain is built from TRBV6-5 and TRBJ1-2, with a possible D match to TRBD1 (5 bases). The CDR3 runs 13 residues. V lost 6 bases and J 2 bases, leaving 10 bases between the germline ends. Germline V gives CDR1 MNHEY, CDR2 SVGAGI.

The chain links TRBV9 to TRBJ2-5; the match to TRBD2 covers 7 bases. Germline CDR1 and CDR2: SGDLS and YYNGEE. This CDR3 comprises 16 residues. V shed 4 bases, J shed 7 bases, and the junction held 16 bases outside the gene matches. The CDR3 coding sequence is TGTGCCAGCAGCTCGGCCTCCGGGACTACCGGAGGGACCCAGTACTTC. This encodes CASSSASGTTGGTQYF.

The chain couples TRBV19 to TRBJ1-2; 7 bases line up with TRBD1. CDR1 is LNHDA and CDR2 is SQIVND in the germline V gene (reference sequence). The CDR3 contains 16 residues. V shed 5 bases, J shed 6 bases, and the junction held 15 bases outside the gene matches. CDR3 in amino acids: CASSANTHRGENGYTF. For the CDR3, the DNA is TGTGCCAGTAGTGCCAATACCCACAGGGGAGAGAATGGCTACACCTTC.